Below are 29 T cell receptor beta chains sequenced from a single sample in a study of shared clonotypes between healthy human individuals. Assay: immunoSEQ multiplex PCR; the TCRdb copy retains only in-frame clones and omits some. The sample has about 2.1 million clones, under 95% seen once. Cells designated naive CD8 were CD45RO-negative and were positively selected for CCR7, with terminally differentiated effector memory CD45RA+ cells excluded. Sequenced: naive CD8+ T cells from PBMCs. These receptors were collected from a man aged 18 to 35 in good health. Some clones in this sample may be carry-over from other donors' samples.

The V call is TRBV5-5, the J call TRBJ1-1; weak D call: TRBD1 (5 bases). The V gene lost 1 base and the J gene lost 4 bases, with 17 bases spanning the gap. CDR1 and CDR2 (germline): SGHKS, YYEKEE (reference sequence). The CDR3 is 16 residues long. DNA for the CDR3: TGTGCCAGCAGCTTGTGGCAGGGCGCAAGGGGCACTGAAGCTTTCTTT. Its translation is CASSLWQGARGTEAFF.

The rearrangement joins TRBV27 to TRBJ2-2, with D uncertain. Germline V gives CDR1 MNHEY, CDR2 SMNVEV (reference sequence). The CDR3 is made up of 13 amino acids. Trimming shortened V by 6 bases and J by 4 bases, and 9 bases separated the two germline ends. The CDR3 coding sequence is TGTGCCAGCAGCCGGGCCGCCACCGGGGAGCTGTTTTTT. Protein sequence: CASSRAATGELFF.

V is TRBV5-1 and J is TRBJ2-7; TRBD1 aligns across 9 bases. Germline trimming cut 4 bases from V and 6 bases from J; bases unmatched to any gene: 14. Germline loops: CDR1 SGHRS, CDR2 YFSETQ. This CDR3 has 16 amino acids. This CDR3 reads CASSPLAGTGRVEQYF. Here the CDR3 DNA reads TGCGCCAGCAGCCCGCTCGCCGGGACAGGGCGGGTCGAGCAGTACTTC. Variable domain in full (rest from reference TRBV5-1 and TRBJ2-7): KAGVTQTPRYLIKTRGQQVTLSCSPISGHRSVSWYQQTPGQGLQFLFEYFSETQRNKGNFPGRFSGRQFSNSRSEMNVSTLELGDSALYLCASSPLAGTGRVEQYFGPGTRLTVT.

V gene TRBV7-9 combines with J gene TRBJ2-7; unclear D gene. Deletions cut 1 base from V and 3 bases from J, with 10 bases between. This CDR3 contains 14 residues. Germline V CDR1 and CDR2: SEHNR, FQNEAQ (reference sequence). The CDR3 is CASSLVTADYEQYF. The CDR3 DNA follows: TGTGCCAGCAGCTTAGTTACTGCTGACTACGAGCAGTACTTC.

The chain's CDR3 is CASSSASVYEQYF. The CDR3 DNA follows: TGTGCCAGTAGTTCGGCTAGCGTATACGAGCAGTACTTC. The J gene is TRBJ2-7, the V gene TRBV19; D may be TRBD2 (6 bases). Per germline, CDR1 LNHDA and CDR2 SQIVND (reference sequence). There are 13 residues in the CDR3. Trimming cost V 5 bases and J 4 bases, with 12 bases left between them.

This chain links TRBV2 with TRBJ2-1, with D hard to call. V lost 3 bases and J lost 1, with 13 bases in between. The germline V gene has CDR1 SNHLY and CDR2 FYNNEI. The CDR3 is 16 residues long. CDR3 DNA: TGTGCCAGCAGTGACGATGTAGCCGGGTCCTACAATGAGCAGTTCTTC. This encodes CASSDDVAGSYNEQFF. The full variable domain, with the rest looked up from reference TRBV2 and TRBJ2-1, is EPEVTQTPSHQVTQMGQEVILRCVPISNHLYFYWYRQILGQKVEFLVSFYNNEISEKSEIFDDQFSVERPDGSNFTLKIRSTKLEDSAMYFCASSDDVAGSYNEQFFGPGTRLTVL.

The rearrangement joins TRBV29-1 to TRBJ2-6, with D possibly TRBD2 on 6 matching bases. The CDR3 extends over 14 amino acids. V shed 4 bases and J shed 4 bases, with 11 bases lying between them. Germline loops: CDR1 SQVTM, CDR2 ANQGSEA. The CDR3 DNA reads as TGCAGCGTTGTCGGGGGAACGGGGGCCAACGTCCTGACTTTC. Encoded protein: CSVVGGTGANVLTF.

The gene calls are TRBV19 and TRBJ1-2, with 7 nucleotides matching TRBD1. V was clipped by 6 bases and J by 1 base; unmatched bases: 5. Germline loops: CDR1 LNHDA, CDR2 SQIVND (reference sequence). There are 14 residues in the CDR3. The CDR3 protein is CASSGRDSNYGYTF. Written as DNA, the CDR3 is TGTGCCAGTAGCGGCCGGGACAGTAACTATGGCTACACCTTC.

The V call is TRBV7-3, the J call TRBJ2-3; 11 nucleotides line up with TRBD2. V lost 2 bases to trimming and J lost 6 bases; unmatched junction nucleotides: 16. Germline V CDR1 and CDR2: SGHTA, FQGTGA. The CDR3 sequence is 19 residues long. CDR3 bases: TGTGCCAGCAGCTTAGAAGGCCTTTGGGCTAGCGGGAGGAGGGATACGCAGTATTTT. Protein: CASSLEGLWASGRRDTQYF.

V gene TRBV11-2 combines with J gene TRBJ2-1, with 8 nucleotides matching TRBD1. V lost 4 bases and J lost 14; bases outside the gene matches: 7. The CDR3 totals 12 residues. Germline V gene sequence: CDR1 SGHAT, CDR2 FQNNGV. CDR3 region: CASSYRGDEEFF. CDR3 in DNA: TGTGCCAGCAGCTACAGGGGGGACGAGGAGTTCTTC.

The chain is built from TRBV5-4 and TRBJ2-3; the match to TRBD2 covers 7 bases. With V trimmed by 4 bases and J by 4 bases, 6 bases remained unmatched. Germline values: CDR1 SGHNT, CDR2 YYREEE (reference sequence). The CDR3 runs to 14 residues. CDR3 protein: CASSAGLGSDTQYF. CDR3 DNA sequence: TGTGCCAGCAGCGCCGGACTAGGTTCAGATACGCAGTATTTT.

The V gene is TRBV9, the J gene TRBJ2-7; D remains unclear. There are 15 residues in the CDR3. Germline V lookup: CDR1 SGDLS, CDR2 YYNGEE. Trimming took 0 bases from V and 2 from J, leaving 12 bases between them. The CDR3 loop reads CASSVGREDPYEQYF. DNA of the CDR3: TGTGCCAGCAGCGTAGGTAGGGAAGATCCCTACGAGCAGTACTTC.

This clone was counted once. The chain couples TRBV10-3 to TRBJ2-7, with a weak D call TRBD1 (5 bases). The V and J ends lost 11 bases and 1 base respectively, with 12 bases between them. There are 12 residues in the CDR3. Germline V lookup: CDR1 ENHRY, CDR2 SYGVKD. CDR3 sequence (DNA): TGTGCCTTACGGACACCGTCCTACGAGCAGTACTTC. Encoded protein: CALRTPSYEQYF.

The chain is built from TRBV6-4 and TRBJ1-2; D is possibly TRBD1 (6 bases). CDR1 and CDR2 (germline): MRHNA, SNTAGT. The V gene lost 2 bases and the J gene lost 6 bases, with 13 bases spanning the gap. There are 14 residues in the CDR3. CDR3 coding DNA: TGTGCCAGCAGTGACAGGGTAGGGGGTGATGGCTACACCTTC. This encodes CASSDRVGGDGYTF.

This chain joins TRBV9 and TRBJ2-7; a possible D gene is TRBD2 (5 bases). From germline, CDR1 is SGDLS and CDR2 YYNGEE. The CDR3 runs to 14 residues. CDR3 DNA sequence: TGTGCTTCCGGGCCGGAGGCCCCAATCTACGAGCAGTACTTC. Protein: CASGPEAPIYEQYF.

This chain links TRBV27 with TRBJ2-6; D possibly corresponds to TRBD1 (6 bases). Trimming removed 5 bases at V and 0 bases at J, with 11 bases between. Germline V gene lookup returns CDR1 MNHEY and CDR2 SMNVEV (reference sequence). CDR3 length equals 16 residues. The CDR3 is CASSTRTDSGANVLTF. The CDR3 DNA is TGTGCCAGCAGTACCAGGACAGACTCTGGGGCCAACGTCCTGACTTTC.

J is TRBJ2-2 and V is TRBV6-5, with D perhaps TRBD2 (5 bases). Germline values: CDR1 MNHEY, CDR2 SVGAGI. V lost 6 bases and J 1 base, leaving 9 bases between the germline ends. This CDR3 has 14 amino acids. DNA for the CDR3: TGTGCCAGCAGGTCAAGCGGGAACACCGGGGAGCTGTTTTTT. Protein: CASRSSGNTGELFF.

This rearrangement joins TRBV25-1 to TRBJ2-7; D call uncertain. Looked up from germline, CDR1 is MGHDK and CDR2 is SYGVNS. Trimming stripped 1 base from V and 7 bases from J, with 14 bases between. CDR3 length: 14 residues. This CDR3 reads CASSESGGDGEQYF. CDR3 nucleotide sequence: TGTGCCAGCAGTGAATCAGGTGGGGATGGGGAGCAGTACTTC.

This rearrangement joins TRBV14 to TRBJ1-4; 7 bases agree with TRBD1. The CDR3 sequence is 16 residues long. Unmatched junction bases numbered 11, after V lost 2 bases and J lost 8 bases. CDR1 is SGHDN and CDR2 is FVKESK in the germline V gene. The CDR3 loop reads CASSQRETGSREKLFF. CDR3 nucleotide sequence: TGTGCCAGCAGCCAAAGAGAGACAGGGTCGAGGGAAAAACTGTTTTTT.

There are a few counts of this clone. The chain uses TRBV28 and TRBJ1-1, with D maybe TRBD1 (6 bases). The CDR3 extends over 16 amino acids. Germline V CDR1 and CDR2: MDHEN, SYDVKM. Deletions cut 5 bases from V and 1 base from J, with 17 bases between. As DNA, the CDR3 is TGTGCCAGCAGTCCGAATTATTGGACAGAGAACACTGAAGCTTTCTTT. Its protein is CASSPNYWTENTEAFF.

The chain combines TRBV11-1 with TRBJ2-7; D perhaps matches TRBD2 (5 bases). CDR3 length: 15 amino acids. The germline CDR1 and CDR2 sequences are SGHAT and FQDESV (reference sequence). V was clipped by 1 base and J by 3 bases, with 13 bases between them. The CDR3 loop is CASSLDPGILYEQYF. The CDR3 DNA follows: TGTGCCAGCAGCTTAGATCCGGGAATTCTCTACGAGCAGTACTTC.

The rearrangement links TRBV30 to TRBJ2-7, with 7 bases lining up with TRBD2. V lost 8 bases to trimming and J lost 3 bases; unmatched junction nucleotides: 7. This CDR3 is built from 12 residues. Looked up from germline, CDR1 is GTSNPN and CDR2 is SVGIG (reference sequence). In nucleotides, the CDR3 is TGTGCCCTTTGGGGGGAGGGCTACGAGCAGTACTTC. It translates to CALWGEGYEQYF.

This clone appeared a single time. The chain has TRBV6-5 and TRBJ1-1, with TRBD1 identical over 8 bases. The CDR3 has 16 amino acids. Trimming took 0 bases from V and 2 from J; bases not matched to a gene: 5. Germline V gives CDR1 MNHEY, CDR2 SVGAGI. The CDR3 region is CASSYSWTGLNTEAFF. In DNA form, the CDR3 reads TGTGCCAGCAGTTACTCGTGGACAGGGCTCAACACTGAAGCTTTCTTT.

In regard to this clone: Other DNA sequences within the sample encode an identical CDR3. The rearrangement links TRBV27 to TRBJ2-1; 7 positions agree with TRBD1. V was clipped by 7 bases and J by 0 bases; unmatched bases: 6. CDR1 MNHEY and CDR2 SMNVEV come from the germline V gene (reference sequence). The CDR3 totals 15 residues. The CDR3 loop is CASNLRGSSYNEQFF. The CDR3 nucleotides are TGTGCCAGCAACCTCAGGGGGAGCTCCTACAATGAGCAGTTCTTC.

The rearrangement uses TRBV7-9 and TRBJ1-5, with D hard to call. In germline, CDR1 is SEHNR, CDR2 FQNEAQ (reference sequence). The CDR3 is 13 residues long. V was trimmed by 2 bases and J by 4 bases, leaving 6 bases between them. In DNA form, the CDR3 reads TGTGCCAGCAGCTTACAGAGGAATCAGCCCCAGCATTTT. It is translated as CASSLQRNQPQHF.

This chain connects TRBV5-4 to TRBJ2-7, with D tentatively TRBD1 (5 bases). Germline V gene lookup returns CDR1 SGHNT and CDR2 YYREEE (reference sequence). This CDR3 contains 16 residues. V was shortened by 5 bases and J by 3 bases, with 21 bases between the two germline ends. The CDR3 spells CASSDSGSPSYYEQYF. CDR3 coding DNA: TGTGCCAGCAGTGATTCAGGGTCACCCTCCTACTACGAGCAGTACTTC.

The gene calls are TRBV28 and TRBJ2-1, with D perhaps matching TRBD1 or TRBD2 (5 bases each). The CDR3 runs 15 residues. The germline V gene has CDR1 MDHEN and CDR2 SYDVKM. The ends were cut back, 4 bases at V and 7 bases at J, with 17 bases in the middle. The CDR3, as DNA: TGTGCCAGCAGTTCCGACTTGGGACGGACAAATGAGCAGTTCTTC. Amino acids: CASSSDLGRTNEQFF.

V gene TRBV28 combines with J gene TRBJ2-7, with D unresolved. The CDR3 covers 14 residues. The germline V gene encodes CDR1 MDHEN and CDR2 SYDVKM. Trimming left V 8 bases short and J 2 bases short, with 16 bases between. CDR3: CASSTPLSAYEQYF. In DNA, the CDR3 is TGTGCCAGCTCTACCCCGCTAAGCGCCTACGAGCAGTACTTC.

CDR3 coding DNA: TGTGCCAGCAGCCTGGTCCCGAACACCGGGGAGCTGTTTTTT. It is translated as CASSLVPNTGELFF. The V gene is TRBV5-5, the J gene TRBJ2-2; no definite D call. CDR1 and CDR2 (germline): SGHKS, YYEKEE (reference sequence). The CDR3 is made up of 14 amino acids. Trimming left V 4 bases short and J 0 bases short, with 7 bases between.